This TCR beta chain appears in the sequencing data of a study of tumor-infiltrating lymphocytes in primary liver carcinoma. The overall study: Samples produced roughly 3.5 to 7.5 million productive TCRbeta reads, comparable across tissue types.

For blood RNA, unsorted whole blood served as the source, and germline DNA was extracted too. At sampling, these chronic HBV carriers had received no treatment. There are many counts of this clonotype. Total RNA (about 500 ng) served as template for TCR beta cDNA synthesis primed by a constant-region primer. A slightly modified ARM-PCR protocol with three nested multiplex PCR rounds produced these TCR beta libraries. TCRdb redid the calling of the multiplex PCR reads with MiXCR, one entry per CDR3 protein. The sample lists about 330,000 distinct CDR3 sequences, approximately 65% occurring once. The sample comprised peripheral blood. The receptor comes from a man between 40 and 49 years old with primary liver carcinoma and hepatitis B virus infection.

CDR3 sequence (DNA): TGTGCCAGCAGCTTAGGCCCGAATGGCTACACCTTC. It translates to CASSLGPNGYTF. This chain uses TRBV11-2 with TRBJ1-2; D unresolved. Germline V gene data show CDR1 as SGHAT and CDR2 as FQNNGV. CDR3 length equals 12 residues. Trimming took off 1 base at V and 6 bases at J, with 6 bases between the two ends.